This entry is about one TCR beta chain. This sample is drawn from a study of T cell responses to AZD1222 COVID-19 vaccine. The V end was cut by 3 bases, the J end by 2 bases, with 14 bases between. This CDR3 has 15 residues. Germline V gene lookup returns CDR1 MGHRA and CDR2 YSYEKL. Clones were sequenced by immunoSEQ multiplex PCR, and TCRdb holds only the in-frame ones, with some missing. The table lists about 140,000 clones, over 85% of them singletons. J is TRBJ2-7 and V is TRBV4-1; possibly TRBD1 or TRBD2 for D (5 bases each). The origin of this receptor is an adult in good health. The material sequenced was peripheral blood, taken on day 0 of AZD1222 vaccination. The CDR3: CASSHGGTDTYEQYF. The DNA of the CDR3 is TGCGCCAGCAGCCACGGTGGGACGGACACCTACGAGCAGTACTTC.